What follows are 21 T cell receptor beta chains derived from one specimen sequenced in a study of blood T cell repertoires in COVID-19. Using immunoSEQ multiplex PCR, the repertoire was profiled, and TCRdb retains in-frame clones only, with some absent. The top ten clones hold approximately 3.3% of a sample with 200,000 to 250,000 clones, roughly nine tenths of them seen once. The sequencing sample was made of PBMCs or T cells enriched from blood (not recorded which). The receptors shown here come from a woman in her forties or fifties in a cohort exposed to, infected with or recovered from COVID-19 (not recorded which).

The chain is built from TRBV28 and TRBJ1-4; D is ambiguous. With 3 bases removed from V and 6 bases from J, the gap between germline ends came to 8 bases. Germline-derived CDR1 and CDR2 are MDHEN and SYDVKM. This CDR3 has 13 amino acids. The CDR3 DNA sequence: TGTGCCAGCAGTTTGCCGGTTTATGAAAAACTGTTTTTT. It codes for CASSLPVYEKLFF.

The J gene is TRBJ1-5, the V gene TRBV30; D is unclear. Germline CDR1 and CDR2: GTSNPN and SVGIG (reference sequence). The CDR3 extends over 13 amino acids. Deletions cut 2 bases from V and 7 bases from J, with 12 bases between. The CDR3 bases are TGTGCCTGGAGTAAGGGAGGGAGGCAGCCCCAGCATTTT. Translation gives CAWSKGGRQPQHF.

CDR3 sequence (DNA): TGTGCCAGCAGTGAAGGCGGGCTGGGCAATGAGCAGTTCTTC. Translation gives CASSEGGLGNEQFF. This chain uses TRBV6-4 with TRBJ2-1; tentative D call: TRBD2 (5 bases). Looked up from germline, CDR1 is MRHNA and CDR2 is SNTAGT. This CDR3 contains 14 residues. V lost 3 bases and J 6 bases, leaving 12 bases between the germline ends.

This clone was seen a few times. V is TRBV3-1 (or the pseudogene TRBV3-2) and J is TRBJ2-3, with TRBD2 matching 7 bases. CDR3 length: 16 amino acids. V shed 4 bases and J 0 bases; nucleotides not matched to a gene: 7. The germline V gene has CDR1 LGHDT and CDR2 YNNKEL (reference sequence). Here the CDR3 reads CASSPMMGGSTDTQYF. In DNA form, the CDR3 reads TGTGCCAGCAGCCCTATGATGGGGGGGAGCACAGATACGCAGTATTTT.

The chain combines TRBV9 with TRBJ2-7; no definite D call. V dropped 3 bases and J dropped 3 bases, with 13 bases sitting between them. Germline V gives CDR1 SGDLS, CDR2 YYNGEE. This CDR3 comprises 14 residues. The CDR3 DNA sequence: TGTGCCAGCAGCGACCTCACAGATCTCTACGAGCAGTACTTC. The encoded protein is CASSDLTDLYEQYF.

This chain links TRBV4-2 with TRBJ1-2, with a possible D match to TRBD1 (6 bases). V lost 3 bases and J lost 8, with 16 bases in between. This CDR3 has 14 residues. Germline assignment: CDR1 LGHNA and CDR2 YNFKEQ. CDR3 bases: TGTGCCAGCAGCCAGGAGGTACAGGGCAGAGGCTACACCTTC. Protein: CASSQEVQGRGYTF.

V usage is TRBV19 and J usage is TRBJ1-5; D perhaps matches TRBD1 (5 bases). The V end lost 7 bases, the J end lost 3 bases, and 13 bases lay between the germline ends. The V gene's germline CDR1 is LNHDA and CDR2 SQIVND (reference sequence). The CDR3 covers 14 residues. The CDR3 loop is CASKGQGNNQPQHF. The CDR3 DNA is TGTGCCAGTAAAGGGCAGGGCAACAATCAGCCCCAGCATTTT.

The chain is built from TRBV2 and TRBJ1-1; TRBD1 agrees at 7 bases. Germline V gene lookup returns CDR1 SNHLY and CDR2 FYNNEI. V lost 7 bases, J lost 3 bases, and 8 bases stayed unmatched. CDR3 length: 14 amino acids. CDR3 sequence (DNA): TGTGCCAGCAATTTAGGGGGCGGGGACACTGAAGCTTTCTTT. Protein sequence: CASNLGGGDTEAFF.

The V gene is TRBV11-3, the J gene TRBJ2-1, with 7 nucleotides matching TRBD2. V was clipped by 5 bases and J by 12 bases; unmatched bases: 10. There are 13 residues in the CDR3. In germline, CDR1 is SGHNT, CDR2 YENEEA. Written as DNA, the CDR3 is TGTGCCAGCAGCGCGGGACTACCCGAGTCGCAGTTCTTC. Protein: CASSAGLPESQFF.

The rearrangement joins TRBV15 to TRBJ2-7; no definite D call. The CDR3 length is 13 residues. Germline V gene lookup returns CDR1 LNHNV and CDR2 YYDKDF (reference sequence). V was cut by 3 bases and J by 3 bases, with 9 bases left in between. The CDR3 bases are TGTGCCACCAGCAGGCCCGGCGGCTACGAGCAGTACTTC. Protein: CATSRPGGYEQYF.

The genes are TRBV6-9 and TRBJ1-5; D unclear. Trimming removed 3 bases from V and 4 bases from J, with 4 bases in between. Germline CDR1 and CDR2: MNHGY and SVAAGI. CDR3 length: 12 amino acids. CDR3 loop: CASSYHNQPQHF. The CDR3 DNA sequence: TGTGCCAGCAGTTACCATAATCAGCCCCAGCATTTT.

V and J are TRBV19 and TRBJ1-6, with D possibly TRBD1 on 5 matching bases. In germline, CDR1 is LNHDA, CDR2 SQIVND (reference sequence). The length of the CDR3 is 15 residues. With 1 base removed from V and 7 bases from J, the gap between germline ends came to 11 bases. The CDR3 reads CASSIGGGMNSPLHF. The CDR3 DNA is TGTGCCAGTAGTATAGGGGGGGGGATGAATTCACCCCTCCACTTT.

This clone is a singleton in its sample. The sample has other DNA sequences that encode this CDR3 too. The chain is built from TRBV28 and TRBJ1-6; D gene uncertain. The germline gives CDR1 MDHEN, CDR2 SYDVKM. This CDR3 has 13 amino acids. V gave up 2 bases and J gave up 7 bases, with 6 bases separating them. The CDR3, as DNA: TGTGCCAGCAGTTTACTACAGAATTCACCCCTCCACTTT. It translates to CASSLLQNSPLHF.

J is TRBJ2-3 and V is TRBV7-9, with D tentatively TRBD1 (6 bases). Trimming took off 4 bases at V and 6 bases at J, with 17 bases between the two ends. The CDR3 has 15 amino acids. Germline values: CDR1 SEHNR, CDR2 FQNEAQ (reference sequence). Written as DNA, the CDR3 is TGTGCCAGCAGCTCCGGGACAAGGAATAGTGATACGCAGTATTTT. Translation: CASSSGTRNSDTQYF.

In DNA, the CDR3 is TGTGCCAGCAGCCCGGGACTAGCGGGGAACAATGAGCAGTTCTTC. This codes for CASSPGLAGNNEQFF. The chain joins TRBV11-3 to TRBJ2-1, with 13 positions matching TRBD2. CDR1 and CDR2 (germline): SGHNT, YENEEA. V lost 5 bases and J lost 5; bases outside the gene matches: 3. This CDR3 contains 15 residues.

J is TRBJ1-4 and V is TRBV7-2; maybe TRBD1 (5 bases). The CDR3 loop spans 15 amino acids. Germline V gene lookup returns CDR1 SGHTA and CDR2 FQGNSA. V lost 2 bases and J lost 2, with 9 bases in between. As DNA, the CDR3 is TGTGCCAGCAGCTTAATCCGGGGGACTAATGAAAAACTGTTTTTT. This translates into CASSLIRGTNEKLFF.

The rearrangement links TRBV24-1 to TRBJ1-5; 9 positions agree with TRBD1. This CDR3 comprises 14 residues. Germline V gene lookup returns CDR1 KGHDR and CDR2 SFDVKD. The trim removed 7 bases at V and 7 bases at J, leaving 7 bases unmatched. The DNA of the CDR3 is TGTGCCACCAGGGAGAGACAGGGGGGACAGCCCCAGCATTTT. As protein: CATRERQGGQPQHF.

CDR3 bases: TGCAGCGTTCGAAAGGCAGGGGGCGACTATGGCTACACCTTC. Translation gives CSVRKAGGDYGYTF. This chain links TRBV29-1 with TRBJ1-2, with 8 bases that match TRBD1. Germline V gives CDR1 SQVTM, CDR2 ANQGSEA. The CDR3 is 14 residues long. V shed 5 bases, J shed 3 bases, and the junction held 8 bases outside the gene matches.

In DNA, the CDR3 is TGCAGCGGGGCCTCCTACGAGCAGTACTTC. It yields the protein CSGASYEQYF. This chain links TRBV29-1 with TRBJ2-7, with D uncertain. Deletions cut 7 bases from V and 0 bases from J, with 4 bases between. Germline V gives CDR1 SQVTM, CDR2 ANQGSEA. The CDR3 runs to 10 residues.

The chain combines TRBV6-2 or TRBV6-3 with TRBJ2-4, with 8 nucleotides matching TRBD1. This CDR3 is built from 15 residues. CDR1 and CDR2 (germline): MNHEY, SVGEGT. J was trimmed by 5 bases and V by 2 bases; bases with no gene match: 5. The CDR3 DNA is TGTGCCAGCAGTTACACCAGGGGGCGCGAAAACATTCAGTACTTC. It codes for CASSYTRGRENIQYF.

The chain combines TRBV12-3 or TRBV12-4 with TRBJ2-7; weak D call: TRBD1 (5 bases). Deletions cut 7 bases from V and 3 bases from J, with 13 bases between. This CDR3 comprises 13 residues. CDR3 DNA sequence: TGTGCCAGCACCCAGGGTGCCTTCTACGAGCAGTACTTC. Its protein product is CASTQGAFYEQYF.